These T cell receptor beta chains were read from a single sample in a study of shared clonotypes between healthy human individuals. Libraries were prepared by immunoSEQ multiplex PCR; TCRdb keeps only in-frame clonotypes and omits some of them. This table has some 1,400,000 clones, around 97% appearing once. Input material: naive CD4+ T cells sorted from blood. These receptor sequences come from a man younger than 45 in good health. Both conserved end residues are part of each CDR3. The D gene is left open where the match is weak. Expanded clones get a size class; other rows say once, few or many, or leave the size out.

TRBV28	.	.	TRBJ2-7	CASSPFPVPSYEQYF	TGTGCCAGCAGCCCCTTCCCAGTCCCCTCCTACGAGCAGTACTTC
TRBV19	.	TRBD1	TRBJ1-2	CASSIADRAIGGYTF	TGTGCCAGTAGTATAGCGGACAGGGCAATTGGAGGCTACACCTTC
TRBV10-2	.	TRBD1	TRBJ2-1	CASTRDRGRTEQFF	TGCGCCAGTACCCGGGACAGGGGGCGCACTGAGCAGTTCTTC
TRBV28	.	.	TRBJ2-3	CASSLPGGTSTDTQYF	TGTGCCAGCAGTTTACCTGGGGGAACTAGCACAGATACGCAGTATTTT
TRBV5-4	.	.	TRBJ2-7	CASSLSTDNYEQYF	TGTGCCAGCAGCTTGAGCACAGATAATTACGAGCAGTACTTC
TRBV6-5	.	.	TRBJ2-7	CASSYPGTYEQYF	TGTGCCAGCAGTTACCCAGGGACCTACGAGCAGTACTTC
TRBV6-6	.	.	TRBJ2-7	CASSYWGAGKNDEQYF	TGTGCCAGCAGTTACTGGGGGGCAGGGAAAAACGACGAGCAGTACTTC
TRBV6-6	.	.	TRBJ2-7	CASSGGGARASYEQYF	TGTGCCAGCAGTGGGGGAGGCGCTAGAGCCTCTTACGAGCAGTACTTC
TRBV7-9	.	.	TRBJ1-1	CASSSGTTRFMNTEAFF	TGTGCCAGCAGCTCCGGAACCACCAGGTTCATGAACACTGAAGCTTTCTTT
TRBV4-1	.	.	TRBJ2-7	CASSNDRGASYEQYF	TGCGCCAGCAGCAATGACAGAGGGGCCTCCTACGAGCAGTACTTC
TRBV18	.	.	TRBJ1-2	CASAPERYGYTF	TGTGCCAGCGCCCCAGAGAGATATGGCTACACCTTC
TRBV5-4	once	.	TRBJ2-2	CASSPGQGHTGELFF	TGTGCCAGCAGCCCCGGGCAGGGGCACACCGGGGAGCTGTTTTTT
TRBV5-5	.	TRBD1	TRBJ2-7	CASSHGGQGAPAVQYF	TGTGCCAGCAGCCATGGAGGACAGGGAGCCCCCGCGGTGCAGTACTTC
TRBV19	.	TRBD1	TRBJ2-2	CASKTGHNTGELFF	TGTGCCAGCAAGACAGGGCATAACACCGGGGAGCTGTTTTTT
TRBV10-3	.	.	TRBJ2-2	CAISGLHLAGELFF	TGTGCCATCAGCGGACTCCACCTCGCCGGGGAGCTGTTTTTT
TRBV9	.	.	TRBJ2-5	CASSVEVEETQYF	TGTGCCAGCAGCGTAGAAGTCGAGGAGACCCAGTACTTC
TRBV5-1	.	.	TRBJ1-1	CASSHEGGLYTEAFF	TGCGCCAGCAGCCATGAGGGCGGCCTTTACACTGAAGCTTTCTTT
TRBV18	.	TRBD1	TRBJ2-5	CASSPLGTGGQETQYF	TGTGCCAGCTCACCACTGGGGACAGGGGGCCAAGAGACCCAGTACTTC
TRBV5-1	.	TRBD1	TRBJ2-3	CASSLEGGSTDTQYF	TGCGCCAGCAGCTTGGAAGGGGGCAGCACAGATACGCAGTATTTT
TRBV6-7	.	.	TRBJ2-7	CASRLRRSPSYEQYF	TGTGCCAGCAGATTGAGACGGTCCCCCTCCTACGAGCAGTACTTC
TRBV6-5	.	.	TRBJ2-3	CASGSTDTQYF	TGTGCCAGCGGGAGCACAGATACGCAGTATTTT
TRBV6-5	.	.	TRBJ1-2	CASSPQLHYGYTF	TGTGCCAGCAGCCCCCAGTTGCATTATGGCTACACCTTC
TRBV4-3	.	TRBD2	TRBJ2-1	CASSQRIGSGSVQFF	TGCGCCAGCAGCCAAAGGATCGGTAGCGGGAGCGTGCAGTTCTTC